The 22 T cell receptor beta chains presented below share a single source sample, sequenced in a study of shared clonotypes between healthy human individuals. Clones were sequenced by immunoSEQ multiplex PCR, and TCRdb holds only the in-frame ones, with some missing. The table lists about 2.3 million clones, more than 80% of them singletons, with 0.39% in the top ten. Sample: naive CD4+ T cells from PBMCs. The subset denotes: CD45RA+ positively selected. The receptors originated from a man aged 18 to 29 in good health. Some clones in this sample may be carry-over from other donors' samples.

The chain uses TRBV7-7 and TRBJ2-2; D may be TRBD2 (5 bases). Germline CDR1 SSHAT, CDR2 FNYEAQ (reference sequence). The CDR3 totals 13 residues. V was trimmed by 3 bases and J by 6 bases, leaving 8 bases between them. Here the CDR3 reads CASSFSGSGELFF. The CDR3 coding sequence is TGTGCCAGCAGCTTTTCGGGATCCGGGGAGCTGTTTTTT.

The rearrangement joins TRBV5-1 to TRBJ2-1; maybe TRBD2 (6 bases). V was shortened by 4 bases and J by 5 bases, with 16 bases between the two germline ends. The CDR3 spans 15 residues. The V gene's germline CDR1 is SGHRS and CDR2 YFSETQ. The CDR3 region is CASSPGGGANNEQFF. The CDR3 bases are TGCGCCAGCAGCCCCGGTGGCGGGGCCAACAATGAGCAGTTCTTC.

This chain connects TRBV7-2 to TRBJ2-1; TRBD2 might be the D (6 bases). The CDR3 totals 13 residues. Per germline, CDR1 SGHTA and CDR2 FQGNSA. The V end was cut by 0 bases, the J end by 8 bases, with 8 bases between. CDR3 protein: CASSLARGDEQFF. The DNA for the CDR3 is TGTGCCAGCAGCTTAGCGCGGGGAGATGAGCAGTTCTTC.

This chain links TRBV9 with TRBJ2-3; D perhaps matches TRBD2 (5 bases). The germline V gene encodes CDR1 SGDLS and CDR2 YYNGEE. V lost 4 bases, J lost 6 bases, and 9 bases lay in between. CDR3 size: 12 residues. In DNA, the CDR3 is TGTGCCAGCAGCTCCTCGGGGGATACGCAGTATTTT. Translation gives CASSSSGDTQYF.

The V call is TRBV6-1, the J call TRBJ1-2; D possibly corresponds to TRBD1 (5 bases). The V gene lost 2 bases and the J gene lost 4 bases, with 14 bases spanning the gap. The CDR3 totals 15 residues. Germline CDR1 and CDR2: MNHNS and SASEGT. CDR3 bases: TGTGCCAGCAGTGAACGGCAGGGATGGATCTATGGCTACACCTTC. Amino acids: CASSERQGWIYGYTF.

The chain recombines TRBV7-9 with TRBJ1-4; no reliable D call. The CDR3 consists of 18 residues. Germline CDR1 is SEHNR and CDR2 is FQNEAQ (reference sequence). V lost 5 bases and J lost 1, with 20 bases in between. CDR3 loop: CASSRVLEAAGTNEKLFF. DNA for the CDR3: TGTGCCAGCAGCCGAGTGCTGGAGGCAGCGGGAACTAATGAAAAACTGTTTTTT.

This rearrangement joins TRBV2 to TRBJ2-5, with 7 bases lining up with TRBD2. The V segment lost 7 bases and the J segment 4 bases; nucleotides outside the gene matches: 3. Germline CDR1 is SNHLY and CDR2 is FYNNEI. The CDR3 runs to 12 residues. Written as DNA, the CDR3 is TGTGCCAGCACCACGGGGGGAGAGACCCAGTACTTC. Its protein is CASTTGGETQYF.

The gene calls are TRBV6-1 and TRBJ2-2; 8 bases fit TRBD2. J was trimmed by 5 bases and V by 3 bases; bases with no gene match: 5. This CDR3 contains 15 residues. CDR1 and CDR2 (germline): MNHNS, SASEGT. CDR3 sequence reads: CASSDDGRGTGELFF. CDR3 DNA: TGTGCCAGCAGTGATGACGGGAGGGGAACCGGGGAGCTGTTTTTT.

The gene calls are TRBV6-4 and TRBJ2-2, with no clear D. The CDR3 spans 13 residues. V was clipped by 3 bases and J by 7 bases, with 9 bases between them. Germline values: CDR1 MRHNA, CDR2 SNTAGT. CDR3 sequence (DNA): TGTGCCAGCAGTGAAGACGGCCTCGGGGAGCTGTTTTTT. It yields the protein CASSEDGLGELFF.

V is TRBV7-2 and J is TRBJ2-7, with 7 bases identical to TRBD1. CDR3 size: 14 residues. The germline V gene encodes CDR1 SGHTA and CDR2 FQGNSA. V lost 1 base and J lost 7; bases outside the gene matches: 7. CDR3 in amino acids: CASSLGQGEREQYF. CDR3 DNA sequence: TGTGCCAGCAGCTTAGGCCAGGGGGAACGAGAGCAGTACTTC.

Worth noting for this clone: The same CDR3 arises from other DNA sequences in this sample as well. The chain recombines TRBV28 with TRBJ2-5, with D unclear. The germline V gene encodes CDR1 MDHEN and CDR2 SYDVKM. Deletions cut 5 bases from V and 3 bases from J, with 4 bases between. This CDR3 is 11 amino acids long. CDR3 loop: CASSPKETQYF. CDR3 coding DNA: TGTGCCAGCAGTCCGAAAGAGACCCAGTACTTC.

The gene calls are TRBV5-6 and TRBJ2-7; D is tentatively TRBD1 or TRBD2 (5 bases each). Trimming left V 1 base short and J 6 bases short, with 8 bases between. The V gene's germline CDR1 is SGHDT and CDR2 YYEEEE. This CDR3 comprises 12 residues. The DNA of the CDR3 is TGTGCCAGCAGCTTGTTTGGGGGCGAGCAGTACTTC. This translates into CASSLFGGEQYF.

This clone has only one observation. The CDR3 sequence: CASVALDTQYF. The CDR3 DNA reads as TGTGCCAGCGTCGCGCTAGATACGCAGTATTTT. The chain joins TRBV28 to TRBJ2-3; D is ambiguous. V was trimmed by 8 bases and J by 5 bases, leaving 8 bases between them. Germline assignment: CDR1 MDHEN and CDR2 SYDVKM. The length of the CDR3 is 11 residues.

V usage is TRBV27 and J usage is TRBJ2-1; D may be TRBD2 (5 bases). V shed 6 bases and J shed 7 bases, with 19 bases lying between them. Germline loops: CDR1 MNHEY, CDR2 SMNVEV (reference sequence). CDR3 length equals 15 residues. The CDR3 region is CASRSRGPLWNEQFF. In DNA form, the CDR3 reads TGTGCCAGCAGGTCTAGAGGGCCTTTGTGGAATGAGCAGTTCTTC.

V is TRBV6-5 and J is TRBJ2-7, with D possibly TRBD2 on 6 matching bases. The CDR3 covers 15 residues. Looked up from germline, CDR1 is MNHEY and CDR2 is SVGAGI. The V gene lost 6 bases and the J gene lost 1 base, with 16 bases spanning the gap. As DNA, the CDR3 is TGTGCCAGCAGCTTCCGGGACTTAACATCCTACGAGCAGTACTTC. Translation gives CASSFRDLTSYEQYF.

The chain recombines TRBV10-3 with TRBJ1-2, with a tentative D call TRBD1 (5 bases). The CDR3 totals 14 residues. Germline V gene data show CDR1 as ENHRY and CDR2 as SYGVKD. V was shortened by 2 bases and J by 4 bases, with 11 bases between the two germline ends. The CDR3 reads CAISEAGNSYGYTF. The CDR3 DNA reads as TGTGCCATCAGTGAGGCAGGGAACTCCTATGGCTACACCTTC.

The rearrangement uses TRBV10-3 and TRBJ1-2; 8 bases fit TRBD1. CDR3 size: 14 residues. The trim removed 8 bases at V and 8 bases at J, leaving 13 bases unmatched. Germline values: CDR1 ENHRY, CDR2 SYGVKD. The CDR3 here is CAIQTGEGPGGYTF. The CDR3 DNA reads TGTGCCATCCAGACAGGGGAAGGGCCGGGCGGCTACACCTTC.

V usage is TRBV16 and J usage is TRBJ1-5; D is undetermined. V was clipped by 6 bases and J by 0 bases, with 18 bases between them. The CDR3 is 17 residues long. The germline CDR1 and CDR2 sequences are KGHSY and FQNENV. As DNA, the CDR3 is TGTGCCAGCAGTCCAATGTCAAGGGTGTATAGCAATCAGCCCCAGCATTTT. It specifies CASSPMSRVYSNQPQHF.

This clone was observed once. CDR3 loop: CASSYRPSGGTDTQYF. In DNA, the CDR3 is TGTGCCAGCAGTTACCGGCCTAGCGGGGGCACAGATACGCAGTATTTT. The chain uses TRBV6-5 and TRBJ2-3, with TRBD2 matching 9 bases. The germline V gene has CDR1 MNHEY and CDR2 SVGAGI. With V trimmed by 2 bases and J by 1 base, 4 bases remained unmatched. This CDR3 spans 16 amino acids.

CDR3 sequence (DNA): TGCGCCAGCGCGGGACTAGCGGGAATCACAGATACGCAGTATTTT. Translation gives CASAGLAGITDTQYF. This sequence joins TRBV5-1 and TRBJ2-3; 13 bases agree with TRBD2. The germline gives CDR1 SGHRS, CDR2 YFSETQ. Trimming removed 7 bases from V and 2 bases from J; junction bases left unmatched: 4. This CDR3 has 15 residues.

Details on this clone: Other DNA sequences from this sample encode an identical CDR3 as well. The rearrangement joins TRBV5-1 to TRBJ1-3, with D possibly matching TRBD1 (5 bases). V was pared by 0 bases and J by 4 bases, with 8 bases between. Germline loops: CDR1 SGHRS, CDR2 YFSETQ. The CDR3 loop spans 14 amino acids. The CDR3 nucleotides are TGCGCCAGCAGCTTGGCAGGGTACGGAAACACCATATATTTT. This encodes CASSLAGYGNTIYF.

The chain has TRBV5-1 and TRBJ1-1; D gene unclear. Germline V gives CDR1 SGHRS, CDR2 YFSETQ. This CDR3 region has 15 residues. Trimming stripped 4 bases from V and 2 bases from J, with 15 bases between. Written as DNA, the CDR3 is TGCGCCAGCAGCCTTAGATACGGGAGCAACACTGAAGCTTTCTTT. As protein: CASSLRYGSNTEAFF.